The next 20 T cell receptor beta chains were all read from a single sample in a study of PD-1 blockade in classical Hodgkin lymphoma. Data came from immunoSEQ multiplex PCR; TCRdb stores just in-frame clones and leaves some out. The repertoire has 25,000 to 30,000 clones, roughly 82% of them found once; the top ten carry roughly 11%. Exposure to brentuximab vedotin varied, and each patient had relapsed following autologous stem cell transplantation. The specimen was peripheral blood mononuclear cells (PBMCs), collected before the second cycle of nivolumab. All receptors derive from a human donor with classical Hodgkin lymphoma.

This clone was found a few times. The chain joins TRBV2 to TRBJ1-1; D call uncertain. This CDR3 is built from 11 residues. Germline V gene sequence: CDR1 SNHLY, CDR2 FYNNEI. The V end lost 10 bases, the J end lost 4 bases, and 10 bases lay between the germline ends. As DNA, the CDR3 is TGTGCCACCCAGTGGGGCACTGAAGCTTTCTTT. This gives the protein CATQWGTEAFF.

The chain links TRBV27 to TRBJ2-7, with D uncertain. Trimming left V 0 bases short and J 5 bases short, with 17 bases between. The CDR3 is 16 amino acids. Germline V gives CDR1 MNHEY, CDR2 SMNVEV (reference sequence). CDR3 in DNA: TGTGCCAGCAGTTTATCCGGCGTTCTGGTATCCAACGAGCAGTACTTC. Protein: CASSLSGVLVSNEQYF.

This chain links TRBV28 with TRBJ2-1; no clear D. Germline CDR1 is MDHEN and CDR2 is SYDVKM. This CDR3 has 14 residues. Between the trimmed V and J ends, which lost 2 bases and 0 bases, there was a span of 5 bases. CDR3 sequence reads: CASSLMNSYNEQFF. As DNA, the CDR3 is TGTGCCAGCAGTTTAATGAACTCCTACAATGAGCAGTTCTTC. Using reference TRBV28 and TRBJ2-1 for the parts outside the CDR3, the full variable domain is DVKVTQSSRYLVKRTGEKVFLECVQDMDHENMFWYRQDPGLGLRLIYFSYDVKMKEKGDIPEGYSVSREKKERFSLILESASTNQTSMYLCASSLMNSYNEQFFGPGTRLTVL.

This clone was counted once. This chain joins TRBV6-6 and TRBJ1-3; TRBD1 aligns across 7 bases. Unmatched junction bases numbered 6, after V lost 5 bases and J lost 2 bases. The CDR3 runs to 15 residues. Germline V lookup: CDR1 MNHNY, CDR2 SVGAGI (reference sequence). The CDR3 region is CASSRRQGTGNTIYF. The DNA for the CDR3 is TGTGCCAGCAGTCGCCGACAGGGCACTGGAAACACCATATATTTT.

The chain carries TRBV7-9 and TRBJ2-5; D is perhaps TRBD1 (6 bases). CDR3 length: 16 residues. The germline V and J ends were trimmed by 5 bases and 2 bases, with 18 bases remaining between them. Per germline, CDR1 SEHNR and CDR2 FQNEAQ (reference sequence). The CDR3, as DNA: TGTGCCAGCAGCGCACCGCTCCGGACAGCTCAAGAGACCCAGTACTTC. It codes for CASSAPLRTAQETQYF.

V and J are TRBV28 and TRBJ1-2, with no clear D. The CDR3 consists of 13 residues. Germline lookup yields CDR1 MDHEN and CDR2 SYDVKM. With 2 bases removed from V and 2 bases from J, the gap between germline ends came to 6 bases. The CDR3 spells CASSLAINYGYTF. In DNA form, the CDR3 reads TGTGCCAGCAGTTTAGCCATCAACTATGGCTACACCTTC.

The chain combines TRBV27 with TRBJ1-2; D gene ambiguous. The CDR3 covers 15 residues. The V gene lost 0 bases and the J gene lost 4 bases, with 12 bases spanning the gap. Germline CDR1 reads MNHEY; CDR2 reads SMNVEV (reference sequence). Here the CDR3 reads CASSLSPAASYGYTF. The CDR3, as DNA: TGTGCCAGCAGTTTATCGCCGGCAGCCTCCTATGGCTACACCTTC.

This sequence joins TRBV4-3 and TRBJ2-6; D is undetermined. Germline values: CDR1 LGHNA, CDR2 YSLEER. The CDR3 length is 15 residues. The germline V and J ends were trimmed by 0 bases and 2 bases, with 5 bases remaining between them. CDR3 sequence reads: CASSQDFAGANVLTF. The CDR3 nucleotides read TGCGCCAGCAGCCAAGATTTCGCTGGGGCCAACGTCCTGACTTTC.

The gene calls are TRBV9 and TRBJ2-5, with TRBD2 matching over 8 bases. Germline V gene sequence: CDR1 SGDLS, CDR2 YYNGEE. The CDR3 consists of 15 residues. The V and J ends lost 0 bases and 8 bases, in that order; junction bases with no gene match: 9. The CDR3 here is CASSVGTRGVGTQYF. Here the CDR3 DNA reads TGTGCCAGCAGCGTAGGAACGCGGGGGGTGGGAACCCAGTACTTC.

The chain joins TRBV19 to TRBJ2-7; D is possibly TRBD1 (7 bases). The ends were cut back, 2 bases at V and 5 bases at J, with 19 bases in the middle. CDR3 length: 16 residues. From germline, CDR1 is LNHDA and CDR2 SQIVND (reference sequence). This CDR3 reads CASSISLEGAGNEQYF. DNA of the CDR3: TGTGCCAGTAGTATATCCTTGGAGGGGGCCGGCAACGAGCAGTACTTC.

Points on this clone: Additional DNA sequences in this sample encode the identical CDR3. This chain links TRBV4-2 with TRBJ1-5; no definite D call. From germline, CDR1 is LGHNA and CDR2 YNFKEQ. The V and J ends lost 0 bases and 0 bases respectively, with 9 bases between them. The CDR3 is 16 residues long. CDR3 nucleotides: TGTGCCAGCAGCCAAGAAAGAGGGTATAGCAATCAGCCCCAGCATTTT. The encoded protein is CASSQERGYSNQPQHF.

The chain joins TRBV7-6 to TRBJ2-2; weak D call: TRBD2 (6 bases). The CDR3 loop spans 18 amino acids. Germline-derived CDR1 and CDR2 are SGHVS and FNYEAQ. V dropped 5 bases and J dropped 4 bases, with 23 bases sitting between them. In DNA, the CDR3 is TGTGCCAGCAGCCTCAACCCCTCCGGGACTGGCTCCACCGGGGAGCTGTTTTTT. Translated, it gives CASSLNPSGTGSTGELFF.

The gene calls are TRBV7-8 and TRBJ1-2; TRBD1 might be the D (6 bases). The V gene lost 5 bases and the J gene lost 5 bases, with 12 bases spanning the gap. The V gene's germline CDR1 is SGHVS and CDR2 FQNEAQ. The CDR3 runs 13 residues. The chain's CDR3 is CASSPRGQYGYTF. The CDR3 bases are TGTGCCAGCAGCCCCCGGGGGCAGTATGGCTACACCTTC. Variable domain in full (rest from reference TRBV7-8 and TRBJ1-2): GAGVSQSPRYKVAKRGQDVALRCDPISGHVSLFWYQQALGQGPEFLTYFQNEAQLDKSGLPSDRFFAERPEGSVSTLKIQRTQQEDSAVYLCASSPRGQYGYTFGSGTRLTVV.

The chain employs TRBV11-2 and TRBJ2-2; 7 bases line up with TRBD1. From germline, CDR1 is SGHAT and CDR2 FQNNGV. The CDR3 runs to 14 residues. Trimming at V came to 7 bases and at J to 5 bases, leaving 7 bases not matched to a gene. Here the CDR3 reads CASTETGSTGELFF. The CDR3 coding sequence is TGTGCCAGCACCGAGACAGGGAGTACCGGGGAGCTGTTTTTT.

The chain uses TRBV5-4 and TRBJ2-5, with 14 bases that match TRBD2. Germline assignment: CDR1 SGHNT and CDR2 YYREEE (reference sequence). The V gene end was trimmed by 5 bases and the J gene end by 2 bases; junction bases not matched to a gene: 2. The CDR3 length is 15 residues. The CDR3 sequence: CASRRLAGGQETQYF. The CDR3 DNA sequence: TGTGCCAGCAGGCGACTAGCGGGGGGGCAAGAGACCCAGTACTTC. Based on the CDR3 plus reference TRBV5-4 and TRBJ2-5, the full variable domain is ETGVTQSPTHLIKTRGQQVTLRCSSQSGHNTVSWYQQALGQGPQFIFQYYREEENGRGNFPPRFSGLQFPNYSSELNVNALELDDSALYLCASRRLAGGQETQYFGPGTRLLVL.

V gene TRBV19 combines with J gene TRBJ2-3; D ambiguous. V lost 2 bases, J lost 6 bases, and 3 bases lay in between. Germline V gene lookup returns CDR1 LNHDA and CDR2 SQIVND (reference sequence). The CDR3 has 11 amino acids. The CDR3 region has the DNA TGTGCCAGTAGTATAAAGGATACGCAGTATTTT. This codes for CASSIKDTQYF.

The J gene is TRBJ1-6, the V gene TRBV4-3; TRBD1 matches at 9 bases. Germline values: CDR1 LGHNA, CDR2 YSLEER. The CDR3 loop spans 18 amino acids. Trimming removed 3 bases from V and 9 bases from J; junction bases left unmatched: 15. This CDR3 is CASSQGQGHPKPISPLHF. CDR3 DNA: TGCGCCAGCAGCCAGGGACAGGGACATCCCAAACCAATTTCACCCCTCCACTTT.

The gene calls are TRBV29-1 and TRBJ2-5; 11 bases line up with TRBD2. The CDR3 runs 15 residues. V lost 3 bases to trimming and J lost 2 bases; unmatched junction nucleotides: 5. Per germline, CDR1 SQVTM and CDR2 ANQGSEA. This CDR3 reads CSVDTASGGQETQYF. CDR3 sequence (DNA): TGCAGCGTTGATACGGCTAGCGGGGGGCAAGAGACCCAGTACTTC. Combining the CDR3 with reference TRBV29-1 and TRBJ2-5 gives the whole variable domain SAVISQKPSRDICQRGTSLTIQCQVDSQVTMMFWYRQQPGQSLTLIATANQGSEATYESGFVIDKFPISRPNLTFSTLTVSNMSPEDSSIYLCSVDTASGGQETQYFGPGTRLLVL.

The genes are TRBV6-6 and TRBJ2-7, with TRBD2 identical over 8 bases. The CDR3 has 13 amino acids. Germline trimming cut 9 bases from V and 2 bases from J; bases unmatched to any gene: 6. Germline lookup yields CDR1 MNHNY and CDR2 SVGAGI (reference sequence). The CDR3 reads CASRKRGTYEQYF. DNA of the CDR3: TGTGCCAGTAGAAAGCGGGGGACCTACGAGCAGTACTTC.

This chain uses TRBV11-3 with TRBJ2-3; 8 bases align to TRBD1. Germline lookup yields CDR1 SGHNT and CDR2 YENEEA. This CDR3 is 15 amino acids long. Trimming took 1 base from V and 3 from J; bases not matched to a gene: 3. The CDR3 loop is CASSLGTGGTDTQYF. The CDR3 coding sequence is TGTGCCAGCAGCTTAGGAACAGGGGGGACAGATACGCAGTATTTT. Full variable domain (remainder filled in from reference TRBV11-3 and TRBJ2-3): EAGVVQSPRYKIIEKKQPVAFWCNPISGHNTLYWYLQNLGQGPELLIRYENEEAVDDSQLPKDRFSAERLKGVDSTLKIQPAELGDSAVYLCASSLGTGGTDTQYFGPGTRLTVL.